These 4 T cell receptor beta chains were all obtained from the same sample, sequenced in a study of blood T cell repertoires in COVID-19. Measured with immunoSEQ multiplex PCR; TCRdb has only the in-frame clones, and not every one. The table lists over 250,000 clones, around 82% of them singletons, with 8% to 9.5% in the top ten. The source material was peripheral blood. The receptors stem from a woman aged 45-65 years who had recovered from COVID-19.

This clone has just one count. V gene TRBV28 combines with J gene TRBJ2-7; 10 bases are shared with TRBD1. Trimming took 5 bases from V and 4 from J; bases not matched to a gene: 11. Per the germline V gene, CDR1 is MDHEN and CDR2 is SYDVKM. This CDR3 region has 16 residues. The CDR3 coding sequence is TGTGCCAGCAGTACCCCCTCCGGGACAGGGGCTTACGAGCAGTACTTC. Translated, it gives CASSTPSGTGAYEQYF.

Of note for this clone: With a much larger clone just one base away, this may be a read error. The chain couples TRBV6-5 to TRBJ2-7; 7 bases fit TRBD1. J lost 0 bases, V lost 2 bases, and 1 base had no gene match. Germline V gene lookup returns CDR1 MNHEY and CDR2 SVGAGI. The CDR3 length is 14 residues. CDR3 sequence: CASSYRDSSYEQYF. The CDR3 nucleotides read TGTGCCAGCAGTTACCGGGACAGCTCCTACGAGCAGTACTTC.

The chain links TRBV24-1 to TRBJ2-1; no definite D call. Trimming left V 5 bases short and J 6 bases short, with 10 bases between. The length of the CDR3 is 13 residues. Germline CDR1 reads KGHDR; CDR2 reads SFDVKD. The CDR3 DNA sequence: TGTGCCACCAGTGCCCCCCCAGGCAATGAGCAGTTCTTC. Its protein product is CATSAPPGNEQFF.

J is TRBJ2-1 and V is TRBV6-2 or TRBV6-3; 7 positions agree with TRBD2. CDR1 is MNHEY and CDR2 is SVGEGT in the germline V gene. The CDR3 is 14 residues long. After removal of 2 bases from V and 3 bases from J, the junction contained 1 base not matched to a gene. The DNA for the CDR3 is TGTGCCAGCAGTTACACTAGCGACTACAATGAGCAGTTCTTC. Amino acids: CASSYTSDYNEQFF.